This T cell receptor (beta chain) stems from a study of T cells in Graves' hyperthyroidism and ophthalmopathy. Study observations and caveats: Within blood appeared most thyroid clonotypes that had expanded above 0.001. It was a median roughly six months before onset that the model predicted ophthalmopathy.

The CDR3 regions of TCR beta were amplified from RNA transcripts. HTBI primers drove first-round RT-PCR of the TCR CDR3. TCRdb re-called the multiplex PCR reads with MiXCR, one entry per CDR3 protein. Of about 200,000 distinct CDR3 sequences listed, roughly 17% were seen once; the top ten hold about 56%. When ophthalmopathy did not progress within 18 months, Graves' hyperthyroidism was considered stable. Clinicians diagnosed patients from clinical symptoms, serum thyroxine and TRAb, thyroid ultrasound and orbital computed tomography. At least ten counts were recorded for this clonotype. What it binds is not known. V lost 2 bases and J 0 bases, leaving 13 bases between the germline ends. This CDR3 contains 16 residues.

This TCR came from a woman in her fifties or sixties with Graves' hyperthyroidism. The chain joins TRBV12-3 or TRBV12-4 to TRBJ1-1; tentative D call: TRBD1 (5 bases). The sample taken for sequencing was blood. The CDR3 reads CASSLFLTAMNTEAFF. The CDR3, as DNA: TGTGCCAGCAGTTTATTCCTGACAGCAATGAACACTGAAGCTTTCTTT.